The 27 T cell receptor beta chains below come from one sample, sequenced in a study of chemoradiotherapy in HPV16-positive cancers. This table comes from immunoSEQ multiplex PCR, and its TCRdb copy is limited to in-frame clones, with some not included. Counted here are around 30,000 clones, more than 70% occurring once; the ten biggest clones make up roughly 4.8%. Sequencing used blood, obtained from a patient who underwent chemoradiotherapy. All receptors derive from a human donor with HPV-associated anogenital cancer.

The chain is built from TRBV28 and TRBJ2-1; the match to TRBD2 covers 12 bases. Germline assignment: CDR1 MDHEN and CDR2 SYDVKM. This CDR3 has 14 residues. V shed 3 bases and J 14 bases; nucleotides not matched to a gene: 8. The CDR3 nucleotides read TGTGCCAGCAGTTTTGTCAGGACTAGCGGGAACGAGTTCTTC. Its protein product is CASSFVRTSGNEFF.

This clone is a singleton in its sample. The genes are TRBV27 and TRBJ2-7; a possible D gene is TRBD1 (5 bases). The V gene's germline CDR1 is MNHEY and CDR2 SMNVEV (reference sequence). This CDR3 contains 15 residues. The germline V and J ends were trimmed by 5 bases and 2 bases, with 16 bases remaining between them. The CDR3 loop reads CASSDTGAPTYEQYF. The CDR3 bases are TGTGCCAGCAGTGATACTGGGGCTCCAACCTACGAGCAGTACTTC.

This clone has more than one count but fewer than ten. The gene calls are TRBV7-2 and TRBJ1-1; unclear D gene. This CDR3 has 14 amino acids. Trimming took 4 bases from V and 1 from J, leaving 10 bases between them. From germline, CDR1 is SGHTA and CDR2 FQGNSA. CDR3 region: CASSSRKGNTEAFF. The CDR3, as DNA: TGTGCCAGCAGCTCAAGAAAGGGGAACACTGAAGCTTTCTTT.

The chain has TRBV7-8 and TRBJ1-2; D perhaps matches TRBD1 (5 bases). CDR1 and CDR2 from the germline V gene are SGHVS and FQNEAQ. There are 14 residues in the CDR3. Trimming cost V 1 base and J 4 bases, with 10 bases left between them. CDR3 in amino acids: CASSLEGKGYGYTF. The CDR3 coding sequence is TGTGCCAGCAGCTTAGAGGGGAAAGGCTATGGCTACACCTTC.

The chain has TRBV14 and TRBJ1-1; D is possibly TRBD1 (6 bases). V was cut by 2 bases and J by 0 bases, with 10 bases left in between. The CDR3 runs to 15 residues. Looked up from germline, CDR1 is SGHDN and CDR2 is FVKESK. This CDR3 reads CASSQPGQLNTEAFF. The CDR3 bases are TGTGCCAGCAGCCAACCTGGACAGCTGAACACTGAAGCTTTCTTT.

This chain links TRBV28 with TRBJ2-1, with TRBD2 identical over 14 bases. After removal of 6 bases from V and 12 bases from J, the junction contained 7 bases not matched to a gene. The CDR3 has 14 residues. Per germline, CDR1 MDHEN and CDR2 SYDVKM. This chain's CDR3 is CASSPGLAGVGQFF. CDR3 in DNA: TGTGCCAGCAGCCCGGGACTAGCGGGAGTGGGGCAGTTCTTC.

This clone is classed as medium-sized. The chain links TRBV28 to TRBJ2-1, with D perhaps TRBD1 or TRBD2 (5 bases each). The germline V gene has CDR1 MDHEN and CDR2 SYDVKM. Trimming took 5 bases from V and 7 from J, leaving 9 bases between them. The CDR3 is 12 residues long. CDR3 DNA: TGTGCCAGCAGTCCCGGGGCTAATGAGCAGTTCTTC. Translating it yields CASSPGANEQFF.

The chain couples TRBV28 to TRBJ1-4; D is ambiguous. V dropped 10 bases and J dropped 7 bases, with 22 bases sitting between them. Germline values: CDR1 MDHEN, CDR2 SYDVKM. The CDR3 is made up of 15 amino acids. As DNA, the CDR3 is TGTGCCACCTGGGCCTTTGGATTACAGACTGAAAAACTGTTTTTT. Its protein is CATWAFGLQTEKLFF.

The chain is built from TRBV27 and TRBJ2-1; 13 bases align to TRBD2. This CDR3 has 17 residues. With 5 bases clipped from V and 10 bases from J, the junction kept 14 bases outside the gene matches. Germline V gene sequence: CDR1 MNHEY, CDR2 SMNVEV (reference sequence). CDR3 sequence: CASSLRTTSGRAGEQFF. The CDR3 bases are TGTGCCAGCAGTCTCCGCACAACTAGCGGGAGGGCCGGGGAGCAGTTCTTC.

V usage is TRBV15 and J usage is TRBJ1-4; TRBD1 aligns across 7 bases. Germline V gene lookup returns CDR1 LNHNV and CDR2 YYDKDF (reference sequence). This CDR3 region has 15 residues. V dropped 2 bases and J dropped 5; count of bases not matched to a gene: 5. The CDR3: CATSRWDSPNEKLFF. The DNA for the CDR3 is TGTGCCACCAGCAGATGGGACAGCCCGAATGAAAAACTGTTTTTT. The entire variable domain, with the rest obtained from reference TRBV15 and TRBJ1-4, is as follows: DAMVIQNPRYQVTQFGKPVTLSCSQTLNHNVMYWYQQKSSQAPKLLFHYYDKDFNNEADTPDNFQSRRPNTSFCFLDIRSPGLGDTAMYLCATSRWDSPNEKLFFGSGTQLSVL.

J is TRBJ2-1 and V is TRBV19; TRBD2 matches 9 bases. CDR3 length: 15 amino acids. The V gene's germline CDR1 is LNHDA and CDR2 SQIVND (reference sequence). V lost 9 bases and J lost 9; bases outside the gene matches: 15. The CDR3 sequence: CASRPRTSAESEQFF. Written as DNA, the CDR3 is TGTGCCAGCCGACCCCGGACTAGCGCTGAGAGTGAGCAGTTCTTC.

This chain connects TRBV30 to TRBJ2-7; TRBD1 or TRBD2 may be the D gene (5 bases each). This CDR3 spans 13 amino acids. Deletions cut 1 base from V and 9 bases from J, with 16 bases between. Germline V gene lookup returns CDR1 GTSNPN and CDR2 SVGIG (reference sequence). CDR3 nucleotides: TGTGCCTGGAGTGATGGCAGGGAGCTCGGGCAGTACTTC. Protein product: CAWSDGRELGQYF.

The chain uses TRBV13 and TRBJ1-1; TRBD1 agrees at 8 bases. The CDR3 is 13 residues long. CDR1 and CDR2 from the germline V gene are PRHDT and FYEKMQ (reference sequence). Trimming cost V 7 bases and J 4 bases; bases outside gene matches: 5. CDR3 coding DNA: TGTGCCAGCAAGACTCAGGGGGCCACTGAAGCTTTCTTT. This gives the protein CASKTQGATEAFF.

This clone has just one count. The chain employs TRBV10-2 and TRBJ2-3, with D perhaps TRBD1 or TRBD2 (5 bases each). Trimming took 8 bases from V and 0 from J, leaving 30 bases between them. The CDR3 is 20 amino acids. Germline-derived CDR1 and CDR2 are WSHSY and SAAADI. The CDR3 coding sequence is TGCGCCAGCTCCCCAGGTGGTCGGACATCTGGGAGTCCTAGCACAGATACGCAGTATTTT. Amino acid sequence: CASSPGGRTSGSPSTDTQYF.

Written as DNA, the CDR3 is TGTGCCAGCGAGAACAAAGAGAGAGGCCGGGGCACTGAAGCTTTCTTT. It codes for CASENKERGRGTEAFF. V is TRBV5-5 and J is TRBJ1-1; unclear D gene. Deletions cut 7 bases from V and 4 bases from J, with 23 bases between. Germline V lookup: CDR1 SGHKS, CDR2 YYEKEE (reference sequence). This CDR3 contains 16 residues.

This clone was observed a single time. The gene calls are TRBV21-1 and TRBJ2-5; the D call TRBD1 from the table was never checked on the DNA. TRBV21-1 is a listed pseudogene. The length of the CDR3 is 16 residues. CDR3 coding DNA: TGTGCCAGCAGCAGCCAGCCGACAGGGGTTCAGAAGACCCAGTACTTC. Its translation is CASSSQPTGVQKTQYF.

The chain is built from TRBV7-2 and TRBJ2-5; D is undetermined. Between the trimmed V and J ends, which lost 1 base and 5 bases, there was a span of 11 bases. The CDR3 is 14 residues long. Germline CDR1 SGHTA, CDR2 FQGNSA. The CDR3: CASSLGSSLETQYF. The CDR3 DNA reads TGTGCCAGCAGCTTAGGAAGTAGCTTGGAGACCCAGTACTTC.

To note about this clone: At one of its ends the junction is not consistent with the germline gene, which may arise from a read error. The chain uses TRBV7-9 and TRBJ2-7; D is possibly TRBD2 (5 bases). The length of the CDR3 is 14 residues. Germline CDR1 and CDR2: SEHNR and FQNEAQ (reference sequence). The CDR3 bases are TGTGCCAGCGGCTTAACGCGGGCGGTAGGCGAGCAGTACTTC. It translates to CASGLTRAVGEQYF.

This chain links TRBV5-8 with TRBJ2-3; no clear D. The CDR3 loop spans 15 amino acids. Trimming shortened V by 0 bases and J by 1 base, and 9 bases separated the two germline ends. Germline CDR1 is SGHTS and CDR2 is YDEGEE. This CDR3 reads CASSLGRVRTDTQYF. In DNA, the CDR3 is TGTGCCAGCAGCTTGGGTCGTGTACGCACAGATACGCAGTATTTT.

This sequence joins TRBV30 and TRBJ1-1; a weak D match, TRBD1 (6 bases). V lost 4 bases and J 3 bases, leaving 12 bases between the germline ends. The germline V gene has CDR1 GTSNPN and CDR2 SVGIG (reference sequence). CDR3 length equals 13 residues. Here the CDR3 DNA reads TGTGCCTGGAAGGGGGGCTCTTACACTGAAGCTTTCTTT. It encodes CAWKGGSYTEAFF.

This sequence joins TRBV2 and TRBJ2-5, with 9 bases fitting TRBD2. This CDR3 comprises 16 residues. V shed 4 bases, J shed 4 bases, and the junction held 10 bases outside the gene matches. CDR1 and CDR2 (germline): SNHLY, FYNNEI. For the CDR3, the DNA is TGTGCCAGCAGTGGGGCCCGTGGCGGGGGGGTAGAGACCCAGTACTTC. Its translation: CASSGARGGGVETQYF.

This sequence joins TRBV18 and TRBJ2-5; possibly TRBD2 for D (6 bases). V shed 6 bases and J shed 5 bases, with 16 bases lying between them. The CDR3 runs to 14 residues. From germline, CDR1 is KGHSH and CDR2 LQKENI. The chain's CDR3 is CASSMRGVLETQYF. CDR3 coding DNA: TGTGCCAGCTCGATGCGGGGAGTTTTGGAGACCCAGTACTTC.

Points on this clone: The junction departs from the called germline gene at one end, perhaps through a read error. V usage is TRBV6-5 and J usage is TRBJ1-1; TRBD1 agrees at 8 bases. Germline V lookup: CDR1 MNHEY, CDR2 SVGAGI. This CDR3 is built from 9 residues. The CDR3 region is CAGGTEALF. The CDR3 DNA reads as TGCGCAGGGGGCACTGAAGCTCTCTTT.

This chain connects TRBV6-1 to TRBJ1-1, with 9 bases aligning to TRBD1. Germline V gene lookup returns CDR1 MNHNS and CDR2 SASEGT. The length of the CDR3 is 15 residues. The V and J ends lost 3 bases and 4 bases, in that order; junction bases with no gene match: 6. The CDR3 here is CASSDGDRVSTEAFF. In DNA, the CDR3 is TGTGCCAGCAGTGATGGGGACAGGGTGAGCACTGAAGCTTTCTTT.

The chain employs TRBV27 and TRBJ2-1, with 12 positions matching TRBD2. Unmatched junction bases numbered 8, after V lost 6 bases and J lost 8 bases. The CDR3 runs 15 residues. From germline, CDR1 is MNHEY and CDR2 SMNVEV (reference sequence). CDR3 region: CASSLTSGRIYEQFF. The CDR3 DNA reads TGTGCCAGCAGCCTGACTAGCGGGAGAATCTATGAGCAGTTCTTC.

The gene calls are TRBV19 and TRBJ1-1, with D maybe TRBD1 (6 bases). V was shortened by 7 bases and J by 0 bases, with 12 bases between the two germline ends. The CDR3 contains 14 residues. Germline V CDR1 and CDR2: LNHDA, SQIVND (reference sequence). CDR3 in amino acids: CASIGGLMNTEAFF. The CDR3 coding sequence is TGTGCCAGTATAGGGGGTCTGATGAACACTGAAGCTTTCTTT.

This clone was observed a few times. The chain carries TRBV6-1 and TRBJ2-7; TRBD1 matches 8 bases. CDR3 length: 14 residues. Unmatched junction bases numbered 6, after V lost 4 bases and J lost 4 bases. Per germline, CDR1 MNHNS and CDR2 SASEGT. The CDR3, as DNA: TGTGCCAGCAGTGGACACGGACAGGGTTACGAGCAGTACTTC. It specifies CASSGHGQGYEQYF.